This T cell receptor beta chain was documented in a study of cytomegalovirus exposure and HLA in healthy donors (dated by TCRdb to about 2017). For the wider study: According to a later analysis, the 120 or so validation repertoires were produced on the same platform as the roughly 700 repertoires of the first cohort. Along with the approximately 700-subject first cohort, a separate validation cohort of around 110 different subjects was used. High-throughput TCR immunosequencing, statistical association of individual TCRs with disease status, and machine learning were combined to predict cytomegalovirus infection status. The study aimed to test whether cataloging public T cell receptors could reveal signatures of past pathogen exposure. Broad study findings and their caveats: It was suggested by the authors that the approach could potentially be generalized to other disease states and immunological phenotypes. The study listed 150 to 200 TCR beta chains as associated with cytomegalovirus. The classifier was reported to diagnose cytomegalovirus status with high specificity and sensitivity in both the original and validation cohorts. In vitro tests confirmed that three of the cytomegalovirus-associated TCR beta chains recognize cytomegalovirus antigens. The validation cohort had no HLA typing available for a later analysis, so co-occurrence within that cohort was assessed over all 110 or so repertoires. Of the cluster scores, roughly 95% were above 0 in a later analysis, which found that TCRs clustered in the first cohort also tended to co-occur in the 90 to 150 validation repertoires. While some public TCRs were present in many individuals, most TCR sequences turned up only very rarely across donors.

The library was obtained by the immunoSEQ multiplex PCR assay. Processing in the source paper ran as follows. A statistical classification framework was built to diagnose cytomegalovirus status from the catalog of TCR beta chain sequences. The table comes from immuneACCESS by way of TCRdb, which keeps in-frame sequences with V and J called. Part of the clones is missing from these tables; in studies checked, under half for an unresolved V gene and the rest for unknown reasons. The D gene and trimming were derived from the DNA, and the V and J assignments and clone size from that table. The sample includes approximately 59,000 clones, with 90% to 95% observed a single time. The ten largest clonotypes hold 5.3% of the sample. As to this clone: The clone's antigen remains unknown. Qualities for individual bases were not recorded, and no much larger clone is one base off.

The donors belonged to the validation cohort of about 130 subjects, which was separate from the approximately 680-subject first cohort. Cut back by 1 base and 1 base, the V and J ends lie 14 bases apart. From the cysteine up to the phenylalanine, the CDR3 has a length of 18 residues. The retained sequence is limited to the CDR3, 54 bases, with the frame set at the first base. Based on the germline V gene, the CDR1 and CDR2 sequences are KGHSH and LQKENI. The sequenced sample consisted of PBMCs. The chain was built from TRBV18 and TRBJ2-6; possibly the D gene is TRBD1, per 6 matching bases. This TCR was recovered from a man younger than 35 in good health and CMV-seropositive. Here the CDR3 is given as CASSPQRQDISGANVLTF. The nucleotides are TGTGCCAGCTCACCACAGCGACAGGATATTTCTGGGGCCAACGTCCTGACTTTC.